These 20 T cell receptor beta chains originate from one sample sequenced in a study of beta chain features in type 1 diabetes. Antigens of these TCRs are unknown. Expressed TCRB transcripts got sequenced, as all isolated RNA was reverse transcribed. Produced via immunoSEQ multiplex PCR; TCRdb's table is partial and in-frame only. The sample yields approximately 100,000 clones, 25% to 35% seen once. General study points: People with Type 1 diabetes carried modestly yet significantly shorter TCRB CDR3s in all four CD4+ subsets.

Specimen: central memory CD4+ T cells from blood. Receptor source: a woman in her late teens or twenties with type 1 diabetes.

The J gene is TRBJ2-1, the V gene TRBV19; D is possibly TRBD2 (6 bases). CDR1 is LNHDA, CDR2 SQIVND, per germline (reference sequence). CDR3 length equals 17 residues. The V end was cut by 4 bases, the J end by 5 bases, with 21 bases between. Here the CDR3 reads CASSSGVVQRAHNEQFF. The DNA of the CDR3 is TGTGCCAGTAGTAGTGGGGTAGTGCAGCGGGCCCACAATGAGCAGTTCTTC.

This clone was detected only a few times. The J gene is TRBJ2-2, the V gene TRBV2; 7 bases fit TRBD1. With V trimmed by 5 bases and J by 0 bases, 6 bases remained unmatched. The CDR3 sequence is 16 residues long. Per germline, CDR1 SNHLY and CDR2 FYNNEI. CDR3 residues: CASSPQGITNTGELFF. The CDR3 bases are TGTGCCAGCAGTCCACAGGGGATAACGAACACCGGGGAGCTGTTTTTT.

V gene TRBV5-1 combines with J gene TRBJ2-5, with TRBD2 matching 9 bases. V lost 4 bases and J lost 4; bases outside the gene matches: 8. Germline CDR1 SGHRS, CDR2 YFSETQ. The CDR3 is 15 amino acids. CDR3 nucleotide sequence: TGCGCCAGCAGCCCTAGCGGGAATATGGGAGAGACCCAGTACTTC. The encoded protein is CASSPSGNMGETQYF.

The chain couples TRBV2 to TRBJ2-2, with 11 nucleotides matching TRBD1. This CDR3 region has 17 residues. Germline-derived CDR1 and CDR2 are SNHLY and FYNNEI. The ends lost 2 bases at V and 4 bases at J; junction bases unmatched: 6. This chain's CDR3 is CASSEFLGQGATGELFF. For the CDR3, the DNA is TGTGCCAGCAGTGAATTCCTCGGACAGGGGGCCACCGGGGAGCTGTTTTTT.

The gene calls are TRBV28 and TRBJ2-7; 7 positions match TRBD2. The germline gives CDR1 MDHEN, CDR2 SYDVKM. This CDR3 is 14 amino acids long. The V segment lost 7 bases and the J segment 2 bases; nucleotides outside the gene matches: 8. CDR3 nucleotides: TGTGCCAGCAACACCGGGGGGAGTCCCTACGAGCAGTACGTC. Translated: CASNTGGSPYEQYV.

This rearrangement joins TRBV18 to TRBJ2-1, with 15 bases fitting TRBD2. Trimming took 6 bases from V and 5 from J; bases not matched to a gene: 8. Germline-derived CDR1 and CDR2 are KGHSH and LQKENI. The CDR3 covers 17 residues. In DNA, the CDR3 is TGTGCCAGCTCGGGGACTAGCGGGAGGCCAAATAACAATGAGCAGTTCTTC. This sequence encodes CASSGTSGRPNNNEQFF. The variable domain in full, completed from reference TRBV18 and TRBJ2-1, reads NAGVMQNPRHLVRRRGQEARLRCSPMKGHSHVYWYRQLPEEGLKFMVYLQKENIIDESGMPKERFSAEFPKEGPSILRIQQVVRGDSAAYFCASSGTSGRPNNNEQFFGPGTRLTVL.

This sequence joins TRBV2 and TRBJ2-7; tentatively, D is TRBD2 (6 bases). The V end was cut by 6 bases, the J end by 1 base, with 16 bases between. CDR1 and CDR2 from the germline V gene are SNHLY and FYNNEI. The CDR3 has 15 amino acids. The CDR3 here is CASSPGGTGSYEQYF. The CDR3 nucleotides read TGTGCCAGCAGCCCCGGCGGGACCGGATCCTACGAGCAGTACTTC.

This clone was detected only a few times. J is TRBJ2-2 and V is TRBV28; D is possibly TRBD1 (5 bases). The CDR3 has 15 amino acids. Germline loops: CDR1 MDHEN, CDR2 SYDVKM. The V end was cut by 7 bases, the J end by 1 base, with 13 bases between. The CDR3 nucleotides are TGTGCCAGCACCGAGTCAGGGTTGAACACCGGGGAGCTGTTTTTT. Residues: CASTESGLNTGELFF. The whole variable domain, filled in from reference TRBV28 and TRBJ2-2, reads DVKVTQSSRYLVKRTGEKVFLECVQDMDHENMFWYRQDPGLGLRLIYFSYDVKMKEKGDIPEGYSVSREKKERFSLILESASTNQTSMYLCASTESGLNTGELFFGEGSRLTVL.

This clone was seen a few times. V and J are TRBV19 and TRBJ2-1; TRBD1 is a possible D gene (6 bases). Per the germline V gene, CDR1 is LNHDA and CDR2 is SQIVND (reference sequence). V was clipped by 2 bases and J by 7 bases, with 12 bases between them. This CDR3 has 14 amino acids. The CDR3 here is CASSIHQGRNEQFF. DNA for the CDR3: TGTGCCAGTAGTATACATCAGGGGAGAAATGAGCAGTTCTTC. Full variable domain (missing parts from reference TRBV19 and TRBJ2-1): DGGITQSPKYLFRKEGQNVTLSCEQNLNHDAMYWYRQDPGQGLRLIYYSQIVNDFQKGDIAEGYSVSREKKESFPLTVTSAQKNPTAFYLCASSIHQGRNEQFFGPGTRLTVL.

This clone was seen more than once but under ten times. CDR3 region: CASSEVAGIYNEQFF. The CDR3 DNA reads as TGCGCCAGCAGCGAGGTAGCGGGTATCTACAATGAGCAGTTCTTC. The chain carries TRBV5-1 and TRBJ2-1; 7 bases match TRBD2. In germline, CDR1 is SGHRS, CDR2 YFSETQ. CDR3 length: 15 amino acids. After removal of 4 bases from V and 3 bases from J, the junction contained 7 bases not matched to a gene.

The genes are TRBV28 and TRBJ2-3; D is perhaps TRBD2 (5 bases). Trimming left V 6 bases short and J 4 bases short, with 5 bases between. CDR3 length: 11 residues. From germline, CDR1 is MDHEN and CDR2 SYDVKM. The CDR3 DNA reads as TGTGCCAGCAGGGAGGCAGATACGCAGTATTTT. Translating gives CASREADTQYF.

This rearrangement joins TRBV7-2 to TRBJ2-5; 10 bases fit TRBD2. Per the germline V gene, CDR1 is SGHTA and CDR2 is FQGNSA. The CDR3 runs 14 residues. V was pared by 2 bases and J by 4 bases, with 1 base of the junction left unmatched. CDR3 region: CASSLRLAGETQYF. CDR3 sequence (DNA): TGTGCCAGCAGCTTACGACTAGCGGGAGAGACCCAGTACTTC.

The rearrangement links TRBV7-3 to TRBJ2-5; 10 positions match TRBD1. Germline V gene data show CDR1 as SGHTA and CDR2 as FQGTGA. V lost 5 bases to trimming and J lost 5 bases; unmatched junction nucleotides: 2. The CDR3 length is 13 residues. The CDR3 bases are TGTGCCAGCAGCCCGGGACAGGGGGAGACCCAGTACTTC. It translates to CASSPGQGETQYF.

This chain joins TRBV6-1 and TRBJ2-2; 9 bases are shared with TRBD2. V shed 6 bases, J shed 4 bases, and the junction held 6 bases outside the gene matches. Germline loops: CDR1 MNHNS, CDR2 SASEGT. This CDR3 comprises 15 residues. This CDR3 reads CASRAGGPSTGELFF. The CDR3 nucleotides read TGTGCCAGCAGGGCGGGAGGGCCGAGCACCGGGGAGCTGTTTTTT.

There are a few counts of this clone. The rearrangement joins TRBV9 to TRBJ2-2; the D gene is possibly TRBD2 (6 bases). V shed 4 bases and J shed 8 bases, with 12 bases lying between them. The CDR3 spans 13 residues. From germline, CDR1 is SGDLS and CDR2 YYNGEE. CDR3 nucleotide sequence: TGTGCCAGCAGCCGGAGGGGCGCGGGGGAGCTGTTTTTT. Translation: CASSRRGAGELFF.

The V call is TRBV7-2, the J call TRBJ1-4, with D possibly TRBD1 on 5 matching bases. The V end lost 2 bases, the J end lost 3 bases, and 10 bases lay between the germline ends. This CDR3 has 15 residues. Germline V lookup: CDR1 SGHTA, CDR2 FQGNSA. CDR3 DNA sequence: TGTGCCAGCAGCTTACGCAGGGTGGCTAATGAAAAACTGTTTTTT. This translates into CASSLRRVANEKLFF.

V usage is TRBV7-9 and J usage is TRBJ2-3; possible D gene TRBD2, 5 bases. The CDR3 extends over 12 amino acids. Trimming pared 5 bases from V and 8 bases from J, leaving 11 bases between. Germline CDR1 and CDR2: SEHNR and FQNEAQ (reference sequence). Here the CDR3 reads CASSLLEGTQYF. The CDR3 DNA follows: TGTGCCAGCAGCCTACTAGAGGGTACGCAGTATTTT.

The V and J genes are TRBV6-6 and TRBJ1-2; 9 bases line up with TRBD1. The germline gives CDR1 MNHNY, CDR2 SVGAGI (reference sequence). The length of the CDR3 is 15 residues. V lost 6 bases, J lost 3 bases, and 8 bases stayed unmatched. In nucleotides, the CDR3 is TGTGCCAGCAGACCCGGACAGGGGAGCGACTATGGCTACACCTTC. Residues: CASRPGQGSDYGYTF.

The chain carries TRBV5-6 and TRBJ2-7; 9 nucleotides match TRBD2. CDR3 size: 14 residues. With V trimmed by 6 bases and J by 2 bases, 6 bases remained unmatched. Germline V gene lookup returns CDR1 SGHDT and CDR2 YYEEEE. CDR3 DNA: TGTGCCAGCAATCCGACTAGCGGTGCCTACGAGCAGTACGTC. As protein: CASNPTSGAYEQYV.

Ten or more counts support this clone. Here the CDR3 reads CASSYQDNGNEQFF. In DNA, the CDR3 is TGTGCCAGCAGTTACCAAGACAACGGCAATGAGCAGTTCTTC. The V call is TRBV6-6, the J call TRBJ2-1; no clear D gene. The CDR3 extends over 14 amino acids. Germline V lookup: CDR1 MNHNY, CDR2 SVGAGI (reference sequence). V was cut by 2 bases and J by 6 bases, with 11 bases left in between.